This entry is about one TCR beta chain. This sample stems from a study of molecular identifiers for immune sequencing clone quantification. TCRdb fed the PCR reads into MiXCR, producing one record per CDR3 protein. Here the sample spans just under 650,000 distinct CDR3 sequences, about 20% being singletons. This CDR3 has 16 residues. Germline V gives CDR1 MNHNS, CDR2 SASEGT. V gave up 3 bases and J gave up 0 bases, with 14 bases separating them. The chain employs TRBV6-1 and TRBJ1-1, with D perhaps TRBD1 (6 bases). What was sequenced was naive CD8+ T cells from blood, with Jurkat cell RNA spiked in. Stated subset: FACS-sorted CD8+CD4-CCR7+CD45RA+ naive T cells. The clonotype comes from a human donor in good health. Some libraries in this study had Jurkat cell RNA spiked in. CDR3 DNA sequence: TGTGCCAGCAGTGAGGGCCTACAGGGCCTGAACACTGAAGCTTTCTTT. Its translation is CASSEGLQGLNTEAFF.